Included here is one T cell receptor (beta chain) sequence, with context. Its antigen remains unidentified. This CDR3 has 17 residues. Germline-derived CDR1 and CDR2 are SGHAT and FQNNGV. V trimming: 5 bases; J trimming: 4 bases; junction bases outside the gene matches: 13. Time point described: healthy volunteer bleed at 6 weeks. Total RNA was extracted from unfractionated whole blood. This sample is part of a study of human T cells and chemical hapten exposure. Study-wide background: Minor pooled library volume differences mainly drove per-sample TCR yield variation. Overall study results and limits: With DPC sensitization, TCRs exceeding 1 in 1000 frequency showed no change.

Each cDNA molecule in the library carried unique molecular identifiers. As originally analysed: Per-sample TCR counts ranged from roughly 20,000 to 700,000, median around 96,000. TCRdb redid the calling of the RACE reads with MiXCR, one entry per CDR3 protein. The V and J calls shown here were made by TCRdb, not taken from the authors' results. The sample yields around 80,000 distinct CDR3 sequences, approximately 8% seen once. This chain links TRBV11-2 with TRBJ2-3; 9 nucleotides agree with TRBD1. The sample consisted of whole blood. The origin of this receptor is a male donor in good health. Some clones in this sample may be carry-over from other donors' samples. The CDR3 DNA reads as TGTGCCAGCAGCCTAGCAGGGACAGGGTCTACTCCAGATACGCAGTATTTT. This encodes CASSLAGTGSTPDTQYF.